The entry below describes one T cell receptor (beta chain). Its antigen is unidentified. Sequencing used immunoSEQ multiplex PCR; TCRdb keeps in-frame clones, though not all of them. The sample shows a few thousand clones, 20% to 25% of them seen only once. The data were taken from a study of T cells in localized non-small cell lung cancer. V shed 4 bases and J shed 2 bases, with 19 bases lying between them. The CDR3 has 16 residues. CDR1 SGHRS and CDR2 YFSETQ come from the germline V gene. General study findings and limits: Overall survival was longer when the density of T cells in the blood was higher.

This TCR was sampled from a female donor at least 60 years old with stage I lung adenocarcinoma. Source: lung tumor tissue, taken before any cancer treatment. V gene TRBV5-1 combines with J gene TRBJ2-7, with a tentative D call TRBD2 (7 bases). CDR3 DNA sequence: TGCGCCAGCAGCCACGGAGCCGCGGGGGCGGCCTACGAGCAGTACTTC. Translated: CASSHGAAGAAYEQYF.